The 20 T cell receptor beta chains below all came from one sample that was sequenced in a study of blood T cell repertoires in COVID-19. Here immunoSEQ multiplex PCR was the method, and the copy in TCRdb shows in-frame clones only, minus some. The profile shows about 60,000 clones, about four fifths of them singletons. Sequencing used peripheral blood. These receptors came from a human donor in a cohort sampled during active COVID-19.

The chain joins TRBV11-2 to TRBJ1-1; no firm D call. Per germline, CDR1 SGHAT and CDR2 FQNNGV. The CDR3 covers 15 residues. Trimming cost V 4 bases and J 4 bases, with 16 bases left between them. The CDR3 region is CASSSWRARGTEAFF. The CDR3 nucleotides are TGTGCCAGCAGCTCGTGGAGGGCCCGGGGCACTGAAGCTTTCTTT. Complete variable domain (other parts from reference TRBV11-2 and TRBJ1-1): EAGVAQSPRYKIIEKRQSVAFWCNPISGHATLYWYQQILGQGPKLLIQFQNNGVVDDSQLPKDRFSAERLKGVDSTLKIQPAKLEDSAVYLCASSSWRARGTEAFFGQGTRLTVV.

This clone was seen just once. J is TRBJ2-1 and V is TRBV9; 9 bases align to TRBD2. The length of the CDR3 is 17 residues. Trimming cost V 2 bases and J 6 bases; bases outside gene matches: 12. Germline loops: CDR1 SGDLS, CDR2 YYNGEE. The CDR3 sequence is CASSVDGAGGPGNEQFF. The DNA for the CDR3 is TGTGCCAGCAGCGTGGACGGTGCGGGAGGGCCTGGCAATGAGCAGTTCTTC.

The genes are TRBV4-1 and TRBJ2-1; TRBD2 might be the D (5 bases). The CDR3 runs to 13 residues. CDR1 is MGHRA and CDR2 is YSYEKL in the germline V gene. Between the trimmed V and J ends, which lost 1 base and 9 bases, there was a span of 10 bases. CDR3 residues: CASSQVKAGEQFF. The CDR3 DNA reads as TGCGCCAGCAGCCAAGTGAAGGCGGGTGAGCAGTTCTTC.

The rearrangement uses TRBV11-3 and TRBJ2-3; 13 positions match TRBD2. V trimming: 1 base; J trimming: 6 bases; junction bases outside the gene matches: 4. From germline, CDR1 is SGHNT and CDR2 YENEEA. This CDR3 has 16 amino acids. The CDR3: CASSLGTSGSMDTQYF. For the CDR3, the DNA is TGTGCCAGCAGCTTAGGGACTAGCGGGAGTATGGATACGCAGTATTTT.

This chain connects TRBV29-1 to TRBJ2-3; perhaps TRBD1 as D (5 bases). This CDR3 is 14 amino acids long. Trimming pared 4 bases from V and 1 base from J, leaving 12 bases between. Germline CDR1 and CDR2: SQVTM and ANQGSEA. CDR3 sequence reads: CSVVRGYGTDTQYF. The CDR3 coding sequence is TGCAGCGTTGTAAGGGGTTACGGCACAGATACGCAGTATTTT.

The gene calls are TRBV6-5 and TRBJ1-1; D gene uncertain. V was cut by 9 bases and J by 1 base, with 15 bases left in between. Germline V lookup: CDR1 MNHEY, CDR2 SVGAGI. This CDR3 region has 14 residues. The CDR3: CASRRGSGNTEAFF. CDR3 DNA: TGTGCCAGTCGTCGGGGAAGCGGGAACACTGAAGCTTTCTTT.

The chain links TRBV10-2 to TRBJ1-2, with 7 positions matching TRBD1. The CDR3 totals 13 residues. V lost 6 bases, J lost 4 bases, and 5 bases stayed unmatched. Germline CDR1 is WSHSY and CDR2 is SAAADI. CDR3: CASSRQGAYGYTF. The CDR3 coding sequence is TGCGCCAGCAGCAGACAGGGCGCCTATGGCTACACCTTC.

This clone rates as large. The chain combines TRBV30 with TRBJ1-1; D call uncertain. Germline CDR1 reads GTSNPN; CDR2 reads SVGIG (reference sequence). The CDR3 spans 12 residues. V gave up 2 bases and J gave up 7 bases, with 11 bases separating them. CDR3 residues: CAWSSHLLEAFF. DNA of the CDR3: TGTGCCTGGAGTTCCCATTTACTTGAAGCTTTCTTT.

This rearrangement joins TRBV11-2 to TRBJ1-1; D remains unclear. The germline CDR1 and CDR2 sequences are SGHAT and FQNNGV. The V and J ends lost 1 base and 8 bases respectively, with 11 bases between them. The length of the CDR3 is 13 residues. CDR3 sequence reads: CASSLARGTEAFF. The CDR3 region has the DNA TGTGCCAGCAGCTTAGCACGGGGTACCGAAGCTTTCTTT. Drawing the rest from reference TRBV11-2 and TRBJ1-1, the complete variable domain is EAGVAQSPRYKIIEKRQSVAFWCNPISGHATLYWYQQILGQGPKLLIQFQNNGVVDDSQLPKDRFSAERLKGVDSTLKIQPAKLEDSAVYLCASSLARGTEAFFGQGTRLTVV.

The rearrangement links TRBV7-2 to TRBJ1-2, with 8 nucleotides matching TRBD1. Trimming cost V 5 bases and J 4 bases; bases outside gene matches: 9. CDR1 and CDR2 from the germline V gene are SGHTA and FQGNSA. CDR3 length: 15 amino acids. CDR3 loop: CASSQQQGAGYGYTF. CDR3 DNA sequence: TGTGCCAGCAGCCAGCAGCAGGGGGCGGGCTATGGCTACACCTTC.

The CDR3 sequence is CASSRRQDFSLEQYF. The CDR3 DNA follows: TGTGCCAGCAGCCGCCGACAGGACTTCTCACTTGAGCAGTACTTC. V and J are TRBV6-6 and TRBJ2-7; a possible D gene is TRBD1 (6 bases). Trimming removed 6 bases from V and 7 bases from J, with 22 bases in between. Germline lookup yields CDR1 MNHNY and CDR2 SVGAGI (reference sequence). There are 15 residues in the CDR3.

The chain has TRBV29-1 and TRBJ1-4; D unresolved. The CDR3 contains 13 residues. Germline loops: CDR1 SQVTM, CDR2 ANQGSEA. The V gene lost 6 bases and the J gene lost 6 bases, with 14 bases spanning the gap. This chain's CDR3 is CSVRRGDYEKLFF. The CDR3 coding sequence is TGCAGCGTACGGCGGGGTGATTATGAAAAACTGTTTTTT.

The V gene is TRBV6-6, the J gene TRBJ2-1; D unresolved. This CDR3 contains 14 residues. The ends were cut back, 4 bases at V and 9 bases at J, with 16 bases in the middle. Germline V lookup: CDR1 MNHNY, CDR2 SVGAGI (reference sequence). CDR3 bases: TGTGCCAGCAGTTCGGAGACTGTTAACGCTGAGCAGTTCTTC. It codes for CASSSETVNAEQFF.

DNA for the CDR3: TGCGCCAGCAGCGTCACTAGCGGGACCTCCCGCGAGCAGTACTTC. It is translated as CASSVTSGTSREQYF. The rearrangement joins TRBV5-1 to TRBJ2-7; 10 bases are a match to TRBD2. Germline values: CDR1 SGHRS, CDR2 YFSETQ. J lost 6 bases, V lost 4 bases, and 10 bases had no gene match. This CDR3 has 15 amino acids.

This clone was recorded a few times. The chain couples TRBV29-1 to TRBJ2-3; 7 nucleotides align to TRBD2. CDR1 SQVTM and CDR2 ANQGSEA come from the germline V gene. The length of the CDR3 is 13 residues. Losses at the gene ends were 8 bases for V and 6 bases for J; bases not matched to a gene: 11. The CDR3 DNA follows: TGCAGCACACTCATGGGGGGGACGGATACGCAGTATTTT. Translating it yields CSTLMGGTDTQYF.

This clone was counted a single time. The J gene is TRBJ2-5, the V gene TRBV4-1; 11 nucleotides match TRBD1. Germline values: CDR1 MGHRA, CDR2 YSYEKL. With V trimmed by 1 base and J by 1 base, 11 bases remained unmatched. The CDR3 spans 19 residues. In DNA, the CDR3 is TGCGCCAGCAGCCAAGGGATCCGGGACAGGGGGAGGCGCCAAGAGACCCAGTACTTC. This translates into CASSQGIRDRGRRQETQYF.

This chain uses TRBV5-1 with TRBJ2-5, with a weak D call TRBD1 (6 bases). Per germline, CDR1 SGHRS and CDR2 YFSETQ. This CDR3 is built from 13 residues. Trimming left V 4 bases short and J 0 bases short, with 7 bases between. CDR3 in amino acids: CASSGDNQETQYF. Written as DNA, the CDR3 is TGCGCCAGCAGCGGGGACAACCAAGAGACCCAGTACTTC. Together with reference TRBV5-1 and TRBJ2-5, the CDR3 gives the full variable domain: KAGVTQTPRYLIKTRGQQVTLSCSPISGHRSVSWYQQTPGQGLQFLFEYFSETQRNKGNFPGRFSGRQFSNSRSEMNVSTLELGDSALYLCASSGDNQETQYFGPGTRLLVL.

This rearrangement joins TRBV24-1 to TRBJ2-1, with 11 bases that match TRBD2. CDR1 and CDR2 (germline): KGHDR, SFDVKD. The CDR3 has 18 residues. Trimming cost V 2 bases and J 0 bases; bases outside gene matches: 5. The DNA for the CDR3 is TGTGCCACCAGTGATTCGTCAACTAGCGGGAGCTCCTACAATGAGCAGTTCTTC. It codes for CATSDSSTSGSSYNEQFF.

This chain joins TRBV7-3 and TRBJ2-5; TRBD2 matches at 11 bases. Losses at the gene ends were 5 bases for V and 4 bases for J; bases not matched to a gene: 3. CDR3 size: 14 residues. Germline CDR1 is SGHTA and CDR2 is FQGTGA. CDR3 in amino acids: CASSQGLAGETQYF. CDR3 bases: TGTGCCAGCAGCCAAGGACTAGCGGGAGAGACCCAGTACTTC.

The J gene is TRBJ2-2, the V gene TRBV6-6, with D possibly matching TRBD2 (6 bases). The CDR3 is 14 amino acids. V shed 7 bases and J shed 0 bases, with 9 bases lying between them. The germline CDR1 and CDR2 sequences are MNHNY and SVGAGI (reference sequence). CDR3 region: CASIPGANTGELFF. The DNA of the CDR3 is TGTGCCAGCATTCCGGGGGCGAACACCGGGGAGCTGTTTTTT.